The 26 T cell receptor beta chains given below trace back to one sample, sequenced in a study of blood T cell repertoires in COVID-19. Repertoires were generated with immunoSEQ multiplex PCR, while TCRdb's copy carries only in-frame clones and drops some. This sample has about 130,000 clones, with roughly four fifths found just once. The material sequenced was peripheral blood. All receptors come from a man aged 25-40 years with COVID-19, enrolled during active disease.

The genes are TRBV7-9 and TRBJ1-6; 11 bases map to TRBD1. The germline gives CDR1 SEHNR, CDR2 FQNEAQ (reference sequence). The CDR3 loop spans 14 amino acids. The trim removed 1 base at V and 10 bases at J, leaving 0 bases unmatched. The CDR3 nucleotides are TGTGCCAGCAGCTTAGGGACAGGGGGCTCACCCCTCCACTTT. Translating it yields CASSLGTGGSPLHF.

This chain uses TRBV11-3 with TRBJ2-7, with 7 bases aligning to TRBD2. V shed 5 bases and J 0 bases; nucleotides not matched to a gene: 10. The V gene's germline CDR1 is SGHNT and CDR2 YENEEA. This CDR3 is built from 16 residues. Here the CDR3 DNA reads TGTGCCAGCAGCCCCGTCCCGGGCGGGAGCTCCTACGAGCAGTACTTC. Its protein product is CASSPVPGGSSYEQYF.

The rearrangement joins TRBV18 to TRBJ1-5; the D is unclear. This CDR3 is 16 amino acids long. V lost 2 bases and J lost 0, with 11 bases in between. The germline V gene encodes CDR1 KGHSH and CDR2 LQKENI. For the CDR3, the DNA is TGTGCCAGCTCACCAGCTGTGGTCTATAGCAATCAGCCCCAGCATTTT. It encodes CASSPAVVYSNQPQHF.

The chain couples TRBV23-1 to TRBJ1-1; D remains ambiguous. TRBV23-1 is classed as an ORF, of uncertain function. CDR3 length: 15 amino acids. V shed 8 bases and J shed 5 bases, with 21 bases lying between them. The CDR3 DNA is TGCGCCAGCGGCCATACACCGGGATCGAAAACTGAAGCTTTCTTT. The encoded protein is CASGHTPGSKTEAFF.

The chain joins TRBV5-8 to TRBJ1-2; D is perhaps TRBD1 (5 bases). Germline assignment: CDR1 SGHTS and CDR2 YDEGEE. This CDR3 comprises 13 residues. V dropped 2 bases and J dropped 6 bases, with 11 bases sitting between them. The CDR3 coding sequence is TGTGCCAGCAGCTTTGCCCCACAGGATGGCTACACCTTC. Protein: CASSFAPQDGYTF.

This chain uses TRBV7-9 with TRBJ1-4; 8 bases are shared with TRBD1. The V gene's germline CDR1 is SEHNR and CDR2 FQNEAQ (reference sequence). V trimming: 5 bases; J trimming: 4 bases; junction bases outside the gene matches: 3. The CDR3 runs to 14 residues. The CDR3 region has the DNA TGTGCCAGCAGCCCGGACAGGGTTAATGAAAAACTGTTTTTT. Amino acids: CASSPDRVNEKLFF.

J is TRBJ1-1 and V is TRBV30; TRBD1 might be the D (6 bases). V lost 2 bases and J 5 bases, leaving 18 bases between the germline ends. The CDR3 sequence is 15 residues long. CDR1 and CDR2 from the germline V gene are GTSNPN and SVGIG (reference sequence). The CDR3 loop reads CAWSTGGAGGTEAFF. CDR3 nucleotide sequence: TGTGCCTGGAGTACGGGGGGCGCGGGTGGGACTGAAGCTTTCTTT.

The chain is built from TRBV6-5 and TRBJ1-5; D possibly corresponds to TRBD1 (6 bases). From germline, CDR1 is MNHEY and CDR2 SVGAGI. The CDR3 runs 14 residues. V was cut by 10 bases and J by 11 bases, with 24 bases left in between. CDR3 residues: CATRTANLVTTQHF. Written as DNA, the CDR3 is TGTGCCACCCGGACAGCGAACCTAGTTACTACCCAGCATTTT.

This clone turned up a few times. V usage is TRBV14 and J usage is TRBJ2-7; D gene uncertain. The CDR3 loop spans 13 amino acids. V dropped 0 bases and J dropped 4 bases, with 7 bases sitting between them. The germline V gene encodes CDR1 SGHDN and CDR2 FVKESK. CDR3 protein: CASSQEALYEQYF. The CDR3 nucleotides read TGTGCCAGCAGCCAAGAGGCTTTGTACGAGCAGTACTTC. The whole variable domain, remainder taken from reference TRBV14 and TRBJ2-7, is EAGVTQFPSHSVIEKGQTVTLRCDPISGHDNLYWYRRVMGKEIKFLLHFVKESKQDESGMPNNRFLAERTGGTYSTLKVQPAELEDSGVYFCASSQEALYEQYFGPGTRLTVT.

CDR3 bases: TGTGCCAGCAGCGTAGATCCAGGGCAGGAATCACCCCTCCACTTT. It translates to CASSVDPGQESPLHF. The chain uses TRBV9 and TRBJ1-6; maybe TRBD1 (5 bases). Germline V gives CDR1 SGDLS, CDR2 YYNGEE. Trimming removed 0 bases from V and 10 bases from J, with 14 bases in between. The CDR3 covers 15 residues.

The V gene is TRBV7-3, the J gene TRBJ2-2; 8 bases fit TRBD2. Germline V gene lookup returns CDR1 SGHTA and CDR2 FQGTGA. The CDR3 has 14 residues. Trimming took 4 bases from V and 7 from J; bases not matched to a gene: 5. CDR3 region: CASSSRAGVGELFF. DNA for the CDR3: TGTGCCAGCAGCTCCCGAGCGGGGGTCGGGGAGCTGTTTTTT.

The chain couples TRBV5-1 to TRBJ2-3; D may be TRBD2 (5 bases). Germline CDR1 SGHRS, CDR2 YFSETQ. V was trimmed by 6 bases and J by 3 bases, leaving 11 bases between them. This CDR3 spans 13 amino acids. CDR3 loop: CASIGRRTDTQYF. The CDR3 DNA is TGCGCCAGCATCGGCAGGAGGACAGATACGCAGTATTTT.

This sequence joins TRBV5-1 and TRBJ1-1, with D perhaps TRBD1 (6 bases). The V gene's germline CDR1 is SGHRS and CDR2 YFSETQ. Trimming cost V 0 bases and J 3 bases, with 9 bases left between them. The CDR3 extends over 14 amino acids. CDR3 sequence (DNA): TGCGCCAGCAGCTTGGCAGGGGCCTACACTGAAGCTTTCTTT. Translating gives CASSLAGAYTEAFF.

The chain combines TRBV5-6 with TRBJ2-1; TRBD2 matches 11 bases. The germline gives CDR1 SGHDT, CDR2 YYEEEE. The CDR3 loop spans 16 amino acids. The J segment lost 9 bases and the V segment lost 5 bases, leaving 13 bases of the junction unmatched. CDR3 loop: CASSLLAGGPAGEQFF. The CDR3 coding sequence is TGTGCCAGCAGTCTATTAGCGGGAGGGCCGGCGGGTGAGCAGTTCTTC.

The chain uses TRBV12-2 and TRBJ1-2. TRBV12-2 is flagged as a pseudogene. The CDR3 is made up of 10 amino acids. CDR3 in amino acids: CALRRYGYTF. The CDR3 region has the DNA TGTGCATTGCGGAGGTATGGCTACACCTTC.

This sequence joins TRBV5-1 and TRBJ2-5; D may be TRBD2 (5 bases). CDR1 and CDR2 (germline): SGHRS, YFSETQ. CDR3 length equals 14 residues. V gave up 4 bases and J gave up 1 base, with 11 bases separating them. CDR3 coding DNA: TGCGCCAGCAGCAACGGACGGGGCCAAGAGACCCAGTACTTC. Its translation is CASSNGRGQETQYF.

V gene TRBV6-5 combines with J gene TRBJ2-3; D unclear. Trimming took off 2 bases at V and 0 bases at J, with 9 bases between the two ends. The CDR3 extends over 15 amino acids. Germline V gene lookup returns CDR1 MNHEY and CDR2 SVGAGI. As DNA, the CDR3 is TGTGCCAGCAGTTACCGAGCCTCTAGCACAGATACGCAGTATTTT. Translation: CASSYRASSTDTQYF.

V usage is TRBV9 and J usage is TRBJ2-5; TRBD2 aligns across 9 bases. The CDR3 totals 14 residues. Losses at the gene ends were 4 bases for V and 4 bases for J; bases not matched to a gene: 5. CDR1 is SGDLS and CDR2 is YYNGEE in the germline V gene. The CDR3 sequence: CASSKGTSPETQYF. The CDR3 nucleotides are TGTGCCAGCAGCAAAGGGACTAGCCCAGAGACCCAGTACTTC.

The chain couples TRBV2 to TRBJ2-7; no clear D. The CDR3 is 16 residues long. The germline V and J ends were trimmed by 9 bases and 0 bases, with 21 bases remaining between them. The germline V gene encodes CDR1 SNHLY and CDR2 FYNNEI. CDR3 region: CAREIGGPLSSYEQYF. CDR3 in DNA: TGTGCCAGAGAGATTGGTGGGCCCCTATCCTCCTACGAGCAGTACTTC.

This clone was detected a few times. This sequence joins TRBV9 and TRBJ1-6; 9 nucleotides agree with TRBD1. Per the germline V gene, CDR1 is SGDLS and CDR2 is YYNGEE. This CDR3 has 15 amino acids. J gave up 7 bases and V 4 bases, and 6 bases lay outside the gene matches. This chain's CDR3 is CASSFGQGRNSPLHF. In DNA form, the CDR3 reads TGTGCCAGCAGCTTCGGACAGGGGCGAAATTCACCCCTCCACTTT.

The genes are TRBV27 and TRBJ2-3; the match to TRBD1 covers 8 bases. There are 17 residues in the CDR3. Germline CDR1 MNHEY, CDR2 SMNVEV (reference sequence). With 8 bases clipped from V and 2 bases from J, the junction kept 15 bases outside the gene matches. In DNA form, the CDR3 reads TGTGCCAGCTTGACTTTCAGGGGGCCCCGATCCACAGATACGCAGTATTTT. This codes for CASLTFRGPRSTDTQYF.

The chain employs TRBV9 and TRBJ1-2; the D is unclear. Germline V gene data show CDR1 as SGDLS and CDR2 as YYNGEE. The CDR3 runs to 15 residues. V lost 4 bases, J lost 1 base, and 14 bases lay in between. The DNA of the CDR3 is TGTGCCAGCAGCCCAGGACTACTATTTAACTATGGCTACACCTTC. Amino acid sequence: CASSPGLLFNYGYTF.

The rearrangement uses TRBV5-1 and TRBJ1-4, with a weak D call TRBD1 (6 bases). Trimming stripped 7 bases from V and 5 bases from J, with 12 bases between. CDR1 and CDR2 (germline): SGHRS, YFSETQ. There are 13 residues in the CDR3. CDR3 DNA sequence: TGCGCCAGCCGAAACGGACAGAATGAAAAACTGTTTTTT. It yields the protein CASRNGQNEKLFF.

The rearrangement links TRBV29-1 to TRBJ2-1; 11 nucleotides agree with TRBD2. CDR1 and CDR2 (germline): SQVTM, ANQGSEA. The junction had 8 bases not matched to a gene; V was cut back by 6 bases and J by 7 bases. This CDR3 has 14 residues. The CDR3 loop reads CSVERLAGWNEQFF. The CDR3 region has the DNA TGCAGCGTCGAACGACTAGCGGGATGGAATGAGCAGTTCTTC.

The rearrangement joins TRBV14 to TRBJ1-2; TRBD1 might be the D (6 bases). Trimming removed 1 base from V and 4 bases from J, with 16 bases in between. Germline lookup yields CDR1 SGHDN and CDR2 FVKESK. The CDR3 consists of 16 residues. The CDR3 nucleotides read TGTGCCAGCAGCCAAGGGGGAACAGGGTTCTCCTATGGCTACACCTTC. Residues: CASSQGGTGFSYGYTF.

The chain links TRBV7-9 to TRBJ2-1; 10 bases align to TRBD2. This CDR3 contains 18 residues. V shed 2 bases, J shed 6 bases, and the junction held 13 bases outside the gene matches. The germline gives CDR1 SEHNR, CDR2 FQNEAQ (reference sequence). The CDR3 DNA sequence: TGTGCCAGCAGCTTACCGGGCTTCCTAGCGGGAGTCGGCAATGAGCAGTTCTTC. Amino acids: CASSLPGFLAGVGNEQFF. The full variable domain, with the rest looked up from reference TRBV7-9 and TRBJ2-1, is DTGVSQNPRHKITKRGQNVTFRCDPISEHNRLYWYRQTLGQGPEFLTYFQNEAQLEKSRLLSDRFSAERPKGSFSTLEIQRTEQGDSAMYLCASSLPGFLAGVGNEQFFGPGTRLTVL.